These 22 T cell receptor beta chains originate from one sample sequenced in a study of T cells in Graves' hyperthyroidism and ophthalmopathy. The CDR3 regions of TCR beta were amplified from RNA transcripts. Researchers ran a first-round RT-PCR on the TCR CDR3 using the HTBI primer set. TCRdb fed the multiplex PCR reads into MiXCR, producing one record per CDR3 protein. The sample yields under 500,000 distinct CDR3 sequences, around an eighth seen once. The sequenced sample consisted of blood. The receptors come from a man aged 45-60 years with Graves' ophthalmopathy.

This clonotype was counted ten times or more. The J gene is TRBJ2-7, the V gene TRBV20-1; D may be TRBD2 (5 bases). V was cut by 7 bases and J by 7 bases, with 11 bases left in between. Germline V gives CDR1 DFQATT, CDR2 SNEGSKA (reference sequence). The CDR3 is 10 amino acids. The DNA for the CDR3 is TGCAGTGTAATGAGGGATGAGCAGTACTTC. Translation gives CSVMRDEQYF.

J is TRBJ2-7 and V is TRBV30, with 13 bases matching TRBD2. This CDR3 is 13 amino acids long. With V trimmed by 5 bases and J by 3 bases, 1 base remained unmatched. Germline V gene sequence: CDR1 GTSNPN, CDR2 SVGIG (reference sequence). The CDR3 spells CAWGTSGIYEQYF. The CDR3 DNA follows: TGTGCCTGGGGGACTAGCGGGATCTACGAGCAGTACTTC.

The chain carries TRBV19 and TRBJ2-7; D may correspond to TRBD1 or TRBD2 (5 bases each). CDR3 length: 15 amino acids. Trimming pared 4 bases from V and 0 bases from J, leaving 13 bases between. CDR1 LNHDA and CDR2 SQIVND come from the germline V gene (reference sequence). The CDR3 DNA reads as TGTGCCAGTAGTACCGGGACCGCGAGCTCCTACGAGCAGTACTTC. Translated, it gives CASSTGTASSYEQYF.

Ten or more counts support this clonotype. This rearrangement joins TRBV12-3 or TRBV12-4 to TRBJ2-2; no reliable D call. The CDR3 has 13 amino acids. Trimming removed 6 bases from V and 4 bases from J, with 9 bases in between. The CDR3 spells CASRTLSTGELFF. The CDR3 DNA reads as TGTGCCAGCAGGACTCTCAGCACCGGGGAGCTGTTTTTT.

The chain has TRBV5-5 and TRBJ2-1; no clear D. V lost 0 bases and J lost 4, with 11 bases in between. Germline CDR1 reads SGHKS; CDR2 reads YYEKEE (reference sequence). CDR3 size: 15 residues. Here the CDR3 reads CASSLAVEEYNEQFF. CDR3 nucleotide sequence: TGTGCCAGCAGCTTGGCCGTTGAGGAATACAATGAGCAGTTCTTC.

This clonotype was recorded at least ten times. The gene calls are TRBV12-3 or TRBV12-4 and TRBJ2-5, with 9 nucleotides matching TRBD2. The ends lost 3 bases at V and 4 bases at J; junction bases unmatched: 9. This CDR3 is built from 16 residues. Here the CDR3 DNA reads TGTGCCAGCAGTTTCGGGCTAGCGGGAATGGCAGAGACCCAGTACTTC. Translating gives CASSFGLAGMAETQYF.

The CDR3 is CASSLDDWGSYNEQFF. In DNA, the CDR3 is TGCGCCAGCAGCTTGGACGACTGGGGCTCCTACAATGAGCAGTTCTTC. V usage is TRBV5-1 and J usage is TRBJ2-1, with D unclear. CDR1 and CDR2 (germline): SGHRS, YFSETQ. The CDR3 is 16 residues long. V lost 0 bases to trimming and J lost 0 bases, with 10 bases between them.

Only a few counts were recorded for this clonotype. V is TRBV6-4 and J is TRBJ2-2; 7 nucleotides match TRBD2. V shed 7 bases, J shed 0 bases, and the junction held 5 bases outside the gene matches. The CDR3 is made up of 15 amino acids. Germline CDR1 MRHNA, CDR2 SNTAGT. This CDR3 reads CASTPLATNTGELFF. In nucleotides, the CDR3 is TGTGCCAGCACCCCACTAGCGACGAACACCGGGGAGCTGTTTTTT.

This clonotype appeared a few times. This chain links TRBV15 with TRBJ2-4; D possibly corresponds to TRBD1 (5 bases). The CDR3 has 18 residues. Per the germline V gene, CDR1 is LNHNV and CDR2 is YYDKDF (reference sequence). V lost 5 bases, J lost 0 bases, and 20 bases lay in between. The CDR3 DNA is TGTGCCACCAGCTTTAGGGGTAGGGCAGAACAAGCCAAAAACATTCAGTACTTC. Its translation is CATSFRGRAEQAKNIQYF.

The chain carries TRBV20-1 and TRBJ2-7, with 8 bases aligning to TRBD1. CDR1 is DFQATT and CDR2 is SNEGSKA in the germline V gene (reference sequence). This CDR3 is built from 13 residues. Unmatched junction bases numbered 6, after V lost 6 bases and J lost 2 bases. The CDR3 spells CSARGQAPYEQYF. In nucleotides, the CDR3 is TGCAGTGCGCGGGGACAGGCCCCCTACGAGCAGTACTTC.

There are a few counts of this clonotype. The chain links TRBV19 to TRBJ2-1; D might be TRBD1 or TRBD2, each matching 5 bases. This CDR3 has 14 residues. Trimming removed 3 bases at V and 4 bases at J, with 10 bases between. Germline values: CDR1 LNHDA, CDR2 SQIVND (reference sequence). For the CDR3, the DNA is TGTGCCAGTAGTATCGGGACGACATACAATGAGCAGTTCTTC. Amino acids: CASSIGTTYNEQFF.

This clonotype was counted at least ten times. The V call is TRBV7-2, the J call TRBJ2-3; 12 bases map to TRBD2. Losses at the gene ends were 1 base for V and 6 bases for J; bases not matched to a gene: 8. The CDR3 has 17 residues. Looked up from germline, CDR1 is SGHTA and CDR2 is FQGNSA. The CDR3 coding sequence is TGTGCCAGCAGCTTAGGACTAGCGGGAGATGGAAGGGATACGCAGTATTTT. This translates into CASSLGLAGDGRDTQYF.

This clonotype has ten or more counts. The chain joins TRBV5-1 to TRBJ1-2; D perhaps matches TRBD1 (6 bases). CDR3 length: 16 amino acids. Deletions cut 4 bases from V and 2 bases from J, with 18 bases between. Germline loops: CDR1 SGHRS, CDR2 YFSETQ. The CDR3 protein is CASSRDKGGQNYGYTF. CDR3 nucleotides: TGCGCCAGCAGCCGGGACAAAGGAGGACAGAACTATGGCTACACCTTC.

This clonotype was seen many times. The chain recombines TRBV12-3 or TRBV12-4 with TRBJ2-7, with 8 bases lining up with TRBD2. The CDR3 is made up of 16 amino acids. The V and J ends lost 0 bases and 2 bases, in that order; junction bases with no gene match: 6. The CDR3 loop is CASSLASGSGTYEQYF. The CDR3 DNA sequence: TGTGCCAGCAGTTTAGCGAGCGGGAGCGGGACCTACGAGCAGTACTTC.

This clonotype was observed at least ten times. J is TRBJ1-1 and V is TRBV7-9; D is unclear. CDR3 length: 13 amino acids. The V end lost 0 bases, the J end lost 2 bases, and 4 bases lay between the germline ends. The germline V gene has CDR1 SEHNR and CDR2 FQNEAQ (reference sequence). CDR3 residues: CASSLAFNTEAFF. The CDR3 nucleotides are TGTGCCAGCAGCTTAGCCTTTAACACTGAAGCTTTCTTT.

This clonotype was counted ten times or more. J is TRBJ2-1 and V is TRBV12-3 or TRBV12-4; 8 bases fit TRBD2. The junction had 9 bases not matched to a gene; V was cut back by 5 bases and J by 0 bases. The CDR3 sequence is 17 residues long. The CDR3 bases are TGTGCCAGCAGTCCCTTTCCCAGCGGGAGCTCCTACAATGAGCAGTTCTTC. Its protein product is CASSPFPSGSSYNEQFF.

The rearrangement joins TRBV2 to TRBJ2-7; maybe TRBD1 (6 bases). Trimming removed 5 bases at V and 4 bases at J, with 21 bases between. CDR1 and CDR2 (germline): SNHLY, FYNNEI. The CDR3 covers 16 residues. Written as DNA, the CDR3 is TGTGCCAGCAGTTACTCTTCGGTTCAGGGGCGTTACGAGCAGTACTTC. It translates to CASSYSSVQGRYEQYF.

This rearrangement joins TRBV28 to TRBJ1-1; 7 positions match TRBD1. The CDR3 totals 17 residues. CDR1 MDHEN and CDR2 SYDVKM come from the germline V gene. V shed 3 bases, J shed 4 bases, and the junction held 14 bases outside the gene matches. The CDR3 protein is CASSFGSAGGGRTEAFF. DNA of the CDR3: TGTGCCAGCAGTTTCGGGAGTGCAGGGGGGGGGCGCACTGAAGCTTTCTTT.

There are many counts of this clonotype. The chain uses TRBV18 and TRBJ2-7; D remains ambiguous. Germline assignment: CDR1 KGHSH and CDR2 LQKENI. The CDR3 has 14 amino acids. Between the trimmed V and J ends, which lost 0 bases and 2 bases, there was a span of 8 bases. This chain's CDR3 is CASSPPYGAYEQYF. CDR3 DNA: TGTGCCAGCTCACCACCTTACGGAGCCTACGAGCAGTACTTC.

This clonotype was seen ten or more times. The chain couples TRBV18 to TRBJ1-5; D might be TRBD1 (5 bases). The CDR3 loop spans 15 amino acids. The germline CDR1 and CDR2 sequences are KGHSH and LQKENI. Trimming cost V 3 bases and J 3 bases, with 12 bases left between them. The CDR3 DNA is TGTGCCAGCTCACCCGCCTGGGGGGTCAATCAGCCCCAGCATTTT. Amino acids: CASSPAWGVNQPQHF.

At least ten counts were recorded for this clonotype. The chain joins TRBV20-1 to TRBJ2-1; D ambiguous. The V gene lost 0 bases and the J gene lost 5 bases, with 11 bases spanning the gap. This CDR3 region has 14 residues. CDR1 is DFQATT, CDR2 SNEGSKA, per germline (reference sequence). DNA for the CDR3: TGCAGTGCTAGAGAACCTCTCCACAACAATGAGCAGTTCTTC. Translation: CSAREPLHNNEQFF.

There are many counts of this clonotype. This rearrangement joins TRBV20-1 to TRBJ2-7; no definite D call. Germline loops: CDR1 DFQATT, CDR2 SNEGSKA (reference sequence). V gave up 0 bases and J gave up 3 bases, with 15 bases separating them. The CDR3 has 15 amino acids. The CDR3 DNA is TGCAGTGCTAGAGATGGCTACGGACGAAACTACGAGCAGTACTTC. Amino acid sequence: CSARDGYGRNYEQYF.